This T cell receptor beta chain was sequenced in a study of OX40 agonist ivuxolimab in advanced cancers. General study findings and limits: Undetermined was the antigen specificity of the expanded peripheral T cells.

The assay was immunoSEQ multiplex PCR, and TCRdb's table has in-frame clones only and misses some. The sample has around 19,000 clones, 73% seen once. The CDR3 covers 14 residues. Germline assignment: CDR1 MNHEY and CDR2 SMNVEV (reference sequence). V dropped 3 bases and J dropped 4; count of bases not matched to a gene: 2. This clone was observed once. Its antigen is not known. The TCR sequence derives from an adult with an advanced solid tumor such as melanoma, head and neck, liver or kidney cancer. This specimen consisted of CD4+ or CD8+ T cells sorted from blood, obtained in a trial of the OX40 agonist ivuxolimab. The chain carries TRBV27 and TRBJ1-1; 10 bases agree with TRBD1. The CDR3 region has the DNA TGTGCCAGCAGTTTCGGACAGGGGGTCACTGAAGCTTTCTTT. Translated, it gives CASSFGQGVTEAFF.